This TCR beta chain was identified in a study of cytomegalovirus exposure and HLA in healthy donors. Findings and limits, study-wide: In a later analysis, HLA-associated TCR beta chains were more clonally expanded than equally common others. Many donors shared some public TCRs, even though most TCR sequences were rare.

CDR1 SNHLY and CDR2 FYNNEI come from the germline V gene. Trimming shortened V by 3 bases and J by 4 bases, and 9 bases separated the two germline ends. The CDR3 extends over 13 amino acids. The count of this clone is one. What it recognizes is unknown. PCR amplification relied on 60 Vbeta primers (plus 13 Jbeta primers). Original methodology: It was a later analysis that counted tens of millions of unique TCR beta chains, of which around 11 million were shared. The repertoire was sequenced with immunoSEQ multiplex PCR; TCRdb's copy has only in-frame clones and lacks some. V, J and clone size are taken as reported in that table, and D and trimming were inferred from the DNA itself. The data show around 170,000 clones, 76% seen once.

Sequencing was carried out using PBMCs. This sequence was found in a woman younger than 45 in good health and CMV-seropositive. The V and J genes are TRBV2 and TRBJ2-5; maybe TRBD2 (6 bases). The CDR3 DNA reads TGTGCCAGCAGTGAGCGGGGCCGAGAGACCCAGTACTTC. This gives the protein CASSERGRETQYF.